The following is a TCR beta chain sequence with its context. The protocol was immunoSEQ multiplex PCR, while the TCRdb copy is restricted to in-frame clones and leaves out a portion. The sample has tens of thousands of clones; about 80% are singletons. This specimen belongs to a study of blood T cell repertoires in COVID-19. Study background: Samples of COVID-19 (acute and convalescent) were obtained from the United States, Italy and Spain. PBMCs, B-cell-depleted T cells, or T cells provided the cDNA or gDNA that made up the material.

V was pared by 6 bases and J by 4 bases, with 8 bases of the junction left unmatched. The CDR3 has 14 amino acids. CDR1 MNHEY and CDR2 SVGAGI come from the germline V gene. The rearrangement joins TRBV6-5 to TRBJ2-5; TRBD1 matches 7 bases. Sequenced: peripheral blood. The TCR originated in a woman between 70 and 85 years old with acute or convalescent COVID-19. CDR3 nucleotide sequence: TGTGCCAGCAGACGCTCGGGGACAGTAGAGACCCAGTACTTC. Its protein is CASRRSGTVETQYF.